This T cell receptor (beta chain) originates from a study of human T cells and chemical hapten exposure. Looking at the study overall: Patch tests applied 0.01% DPC to the upper back and were scored after 6 days. Points from the study as a whole: DPC sensitization produced no change in TCRs with frequency above 1 in 1000.

TCRdb ran MiXCR on the RACE reads and lists one entry per CDR3 protein. The sample includes 330,000 or so distinct CDR3 sequences, over 6% seen only once; the top ten take about 5%. This clonotype occurred many times. The target antigen is unknown. The CDR3 consists of 15 residues. Germline values: CDR1 SQVTM, CDR2 ANQGSEA. V shed 5 bases, J shed 2 bases, and the junction held 11 bases outside the gene matches. Time point: patch test 2, 6 weeks after DPC sensitization. As for treatment: therapeutic diphenylcyclopropenone sensitization with weekly scalp DPC. Those who donated were patients with alopecia, 18 to 70 years of age, and suitable for DPC.

The clonotype originates from a woman under 30 with alopecia areata. Some clones in this sample may be carry-over from other donors' samples. Sequenced material: whole blood, taken in connection with sensitization to the hapten diphenylcyclopropenone (DPC). The V call is TRBV29-1, the J call TRBJ1-2; 7 bases are a match to TRBD1. Written as DNA, the CDR3 is TGCAGCGTTCTCCCGGCGGGACAGATAAACTATGGCTACACCTTC. Protein sequence: CSVLPAGQINYGYTF.